This T cell receptor beta chain was observed in a study of blood T cells in healthy people across ages. A second PCR of 7 to 11 cycles used a sample-barcoded 5' primer and a J-beta primer mix. TCRdb re-called the 5' RACE reads through MiXCR, storing one row per CDR3 protein. The sample carries approximately 900,000 distinct CDR3 sequences, under 35% recorded once. Study-wide results and caveats: Using unsorted PBMCs precluded a conclusive naive versus antigen-experienced comparison.

With regard to this clonotype: Its antigen is not identified.

The CDR3 covers 10 residues. Deletions cut 4 bases from V and 10 bases from J, with 5 bases between. Germline CDR1 and CDR2: DFQATT and SNEGSKA (reference sequence). These records were also assigned to another study, of T cells of mothers and their children. As reported in that work: In this cohort, donors were a few healthy Caucasian mothers plus their six children. Mothers and children who were related shared slightly more overlap than unrelated pairs, but not significantly more.

The rearrangement uses TRBV20-1 and TRBJ1-6; D not resolved. The receptor comes from a woman in her forties in good health. Sequenced sample: blood. The CDR3 sequence is CSAKPSPLHF. CDR3 nucleotides: TGCAGTGCTAAACCCTCACCCCTCCACTTT.